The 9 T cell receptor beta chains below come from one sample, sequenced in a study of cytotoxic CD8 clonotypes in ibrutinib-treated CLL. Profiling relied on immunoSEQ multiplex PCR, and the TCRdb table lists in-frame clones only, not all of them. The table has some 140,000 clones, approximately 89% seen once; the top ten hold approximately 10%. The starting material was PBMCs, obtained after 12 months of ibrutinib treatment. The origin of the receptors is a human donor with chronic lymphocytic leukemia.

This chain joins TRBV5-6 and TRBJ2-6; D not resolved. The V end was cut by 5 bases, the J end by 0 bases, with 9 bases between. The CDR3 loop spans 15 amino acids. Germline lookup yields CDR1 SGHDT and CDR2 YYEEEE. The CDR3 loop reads CASSYKHSGANVLTF. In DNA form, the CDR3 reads TGTGCCAGCAGTTATAAGCACTCTGGGGCCAACGTCCTGACTTTC.

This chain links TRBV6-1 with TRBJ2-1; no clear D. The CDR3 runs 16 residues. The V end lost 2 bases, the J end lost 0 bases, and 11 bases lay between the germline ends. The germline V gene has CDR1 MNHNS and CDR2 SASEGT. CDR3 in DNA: TGTGCCAGCAGTGAACCCCCGCAGAGCTCCTACAATGAGCAGTTCTTC. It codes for CASSEPPQSSYNEQFF.

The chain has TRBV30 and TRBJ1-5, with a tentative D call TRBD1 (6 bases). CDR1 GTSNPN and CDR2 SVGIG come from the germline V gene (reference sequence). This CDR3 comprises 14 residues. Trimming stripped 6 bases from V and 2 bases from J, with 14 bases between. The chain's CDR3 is CACSTGLGNQPQHF. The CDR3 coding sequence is TGTGCCTGCAGTACAGGGCTGGGCAATCAGCCCCAGCATTTT.

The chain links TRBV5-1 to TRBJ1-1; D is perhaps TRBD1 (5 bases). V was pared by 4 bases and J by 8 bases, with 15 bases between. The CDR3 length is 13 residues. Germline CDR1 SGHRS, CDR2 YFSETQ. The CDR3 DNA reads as TGCGCCAGCAGCGCGGACCTCCAGGGAGAAGCTTTCTTT. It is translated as CASSADLQGEAFF.

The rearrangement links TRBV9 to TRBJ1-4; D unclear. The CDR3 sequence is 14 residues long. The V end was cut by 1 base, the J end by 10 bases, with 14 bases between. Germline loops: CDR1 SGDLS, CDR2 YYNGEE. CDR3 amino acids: CASSVMGFGGKLFF. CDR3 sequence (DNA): TGTGCCAGCAGCGTAATGGGGTTTGGTGGAAAACTGTTTTTT. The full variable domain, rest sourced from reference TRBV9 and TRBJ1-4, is DSGVTQTPKHLITATGQRVTLRCSPRSGDLSVYWYQQSLDQGLQFLIQYYNGEERAKGNILERFSAQQFPDLHSELNLSSLELGDSALYFCASSVMGFGGKLFFGSGTQLSVL.

CDR3 sequence reads: CATRSVSGANVLTF. CDR3 sequence (DNA): TGTGCCACCCGTAGCGTCTCTGGGGCCAACGTCCTGACTTTC. This chain connects TRBV27 to TRBJ2-6, with TRBD2 as a possible D gene (5 bases). Trimming stripped 10 bases from V and 0 bases from J, with 10 bases between. The CDR3 covers 14 residues. The germline CDR1 and CDR2 sequences are MNHEY and SMNVEV (reference sequence).

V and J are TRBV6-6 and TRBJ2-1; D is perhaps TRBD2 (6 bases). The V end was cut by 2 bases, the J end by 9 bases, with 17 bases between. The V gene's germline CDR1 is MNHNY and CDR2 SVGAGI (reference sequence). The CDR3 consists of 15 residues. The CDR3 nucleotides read TGTGCCAGCAGTTACCGAGGAGGGAAATCGAGTGAGCAGTTCTTC. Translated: CASSYRGGKSSEQFF.

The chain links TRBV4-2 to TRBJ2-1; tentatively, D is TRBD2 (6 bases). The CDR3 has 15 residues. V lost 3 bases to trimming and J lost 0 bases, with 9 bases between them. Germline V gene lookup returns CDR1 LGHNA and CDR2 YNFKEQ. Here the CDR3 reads CASSQPSDSYNEQFF. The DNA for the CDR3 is TGTGCCAGCAGCCAGCCTAGCGACTCCTACAATGAGCAGTTCTTC.

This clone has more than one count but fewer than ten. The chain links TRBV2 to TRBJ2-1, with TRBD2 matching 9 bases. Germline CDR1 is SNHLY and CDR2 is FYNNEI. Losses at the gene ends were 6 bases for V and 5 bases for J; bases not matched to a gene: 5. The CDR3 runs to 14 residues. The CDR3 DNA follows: TGTGCCAGCAGCCCTAGCGGGAAGAACAATGAGCAGTTCTTC. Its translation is CASSPSGKNNEQFF.